Listed here are 17 T cell receptor beta chains from one sample, sequenced in a study of T cell responses to AZD1222 COVID-19 vaccine. Clones were sequenced by immunoSEQ multiplex PCR, and TCRdb holds only the in-frame ones, with some missing. The sample contains fewer than 120,000 clones, about 94% of which appear only once. This specimen consisted of peripheral blood, obtained 28 days after the second AZD1222 dose. The receptor source for this set is an adult who received the AZD1222 COVID-19 vaccine.

V usage is TRBV9 and J usage is TRBJ1-1; tentatively, D is TRBD1 (5 bases). This CDR3 is built from 11 residues. Looked up from germline, CDR1 is SGDLS and CDR2 is YYNGEE. Trimming shortened V by 5 bases and J by 4 bases, and 6 bases separated the two germline ends. The CDR3 reads CASSGGTEAFF. CDR3 coding DNA: TGTGCCAGCAGTGGGGGCACTGAAGCTTTCTTT.

The chain employs TRBV12-3 or TRBV12-4 and TRBJ1-2, with D possibly matching TRBD1 (5 bases). Trimming took off 5 bases at V and 4 bases at J, with 11 bases between the two ends. The CDR3 length is 13 residues. CDR3 nucleotides: TGTGCCAGCAGTCCGCAGGGTGGCTATGGCTACACCTTC. This translates into CASSPQGGYGYTF.

This clone is a singleton in its sample. The V and J genes are TRBV27 and TRBJ2-2; D tentatively fits TRBD1 or TRBD2 (6 bases each). Trimming stripped 2 bases from V and 5 bases from J, with 12 bases between. In germline, CDR1 is MNHEY, CDR2 SMNVEV (reference sequence). The CDR3 is 15 amino acids. CDR3 bases: TGTGCCAGCAGTTTAGCCGGGGGCAATACCGGGGAGCTGTTTTTT. This sequence encodes CASSLAGGNTGELFF.

The chain has TRBV2 and TRBJ1-1; D possibly corresponds to TRBD1 (5 bases). CDR3 length equals 16 residues. The V gene lost 7 bases and the J gene lost 0 bases, with 18 bases spanning the gap. The germline CDR1 and CDR2 sequences are SNHLY and FYNNEI. The CDR3 nucleotides read TGTGCCAGCAACCCCAACCGGGGGAGAATGAACACTGAAGCTTTCTTT. Its protein is CASNPNRGRMNTEAFF.

This sequence joins TRBV5-5 and TRBJ2-7; possible D gene TRBD1, 6 bases. Trimming pared 3 bases from V and 3 bases from J, leaving 7 bases between. Germline assignment: CDR1 SGHKS and CDR2 YYEKEE (reference sequence). This CDR3 region has 12 residues. CDR3 amino acids: CASSSQGYEQYF. Written as DNA, the CDR3 is TGTGCCAGCAGCTCACAGGGCTACGAGCAGTACTTC.

J is TRBJ2-7 and V is TRBV5-5, with TRBD1 as a possible D gene (5 bases). CDR1 SGHKS and CDR2 YYEKEE come from the germline V gene (reference sequence). Trimming took 2 bases from V and 6 from J, leaving 12 bases between them. This CDR3 has 13 residues. CDR3 sequence: CASSFARAPEQYF. For the CDR3, the DNA is TGTGCCAGCAGCTTTGCCAGGGCCCCCGAGCAGTACTTC.

The chain couples TRBV3-1 (or the pseudogene TRBV3-2) to TRBJ2-7; D may be TRBD1 or TRBD2 (5 bases each). The CDR3 sequence is 12 residues long. From germline, CDR1 is LGHDT and CDR2 YNNKEL (reference sequence). The V gene lost 6 bases and the J gene lost 3 bases, with 9 bases spanning the gap. DNA for the CDR3: TGTGCCAGCAGTCGGGGCATCTACGAGCAGTACTTC. Its protein product is CASSRGIYEQYF.

The chain links TRBV20-1 to TRBJ1-2; TRBD1 matches 9 bases. V lost 3 bases and J lost 4; bases outside the gene matches: 6. This CDR3 comprises 14 residues. Germline-derived CDR1 and CDR2 are DFQATT and SNEGSKA (reference sequence). The CDR3 sequence is CSASNKQGAYGYTF. The CDR3 nucleotides read TGCAGTGCTAGTAATAAACAGGGGGCCTATGGCTACACCTTC.

This sequence joins TRBV27 and TRBJ2-1, with 14 bases identical to TRBD2. The CDR3 length is 18 residues. Germline V lookup: CDR1 MNHEY, CDR2 SMNVEV (reference sequence). Germline trimming cut 5 bases from V and 0 bases from J; bases unmatched to any gene: 6. The CDR3 sequence: CASSPGTSGRGSYNEQFF. As DNA, the CDR3 is TGTGCCAGCAGTCCAGGGACTAGCGGGAGAGGCTCCTACAATGAGCAGTTCTTC.

DNA for the CDR3: TGTGCCACCAGCTCAGCCCAGGACTCTTTCAATGAGCAGTTCTTC. Its protein product is CATSSAQDSFNEQFF. The chain carries TRBV15 and TRBJ2-1, with D perhaps TRBD2 (5 bases). Germline V lookup: CDR1 LNHNV, CDR2 YYDKDF (reference sequence). The CDR3 covers 15 residues. Between the trimmed V and J ends, which lost 5 bases and 6 bases, there was a span of 17 bases.

The V call is TRBV9, the J call TRBJ2-7; 10 bases line up with TRBD1. Germline V gene sequence: CDR1 SGDLS, CDR2 YYNGEE. This CDR3 is built from 16 residues. The V and J ends lost 4 bases and 3 bases, in that order; junction bases with no gene match: 10. The CDR3 DNA follows: TGTGCCAGCAGCCCCAAAGCCGGGACAGGGGTCTACGAGCAGTACTTC. It encodes CASSPKAGTGVYEQYF.

The chain links TRBV7-9 to TRBJ2-7; a weak D match, TRBD2 (6 bases). The V gene lost 5 bases and the J gene lost 7 bases, with 15 bases spanning the gap. The CDR3 sequence is 13 residues long. Germline loops: CDR1 SEHNR, CDR2 FQNEAQ (reference sequence). This CDR3 is CASSTGGIPEQYF. The CDR3 coding sequence is TGTGCCAGCAGCACAGGAGGGATCCCGGAGCAGTACTTC.

Only one count was recorded for this clone. The J gene is TRBJ1-5, the V gene TRBV19, with 7 bases aligning to TRBD1. Trimming removed 6 bases from V and 4 bases from J; junction bases left unmatched: 12. The CDR3 consists of 16 residues. Per germline, CDR1 LNHDA and CDR2 SQIVND (reference sequence). The CDR3 nucleotides are TGTGCCAGTAGCGTTCCAGGGGGTAGGCTGAATCAGCCCCAGCATTTT. Protein sequence: CASSVPGGRLNQPQHF.

The V gene is TRBV27, the J gene TRBJ1-2; D gene ambiguous. Trimming took 1 base from V and 4 from J, leaving 10 bases between them. The CDR3 is 14 amino acids. Looked up from germline, CDR1 is MNHEY and CDR2 is SMNVEV (reference sequence). The DNA for the CDR3 is TGTGCCAGCAGTTTATGGAACAGTTTCTATGGCTACACCTTC. Its translation is CASSLWNSFYGYTF.

The V gene is TRBV7-9, the J gene TRBJ1-5; D gene ambiguous. The CDR3 is 13 residues long. The V and J ends lost 4 bases and 3 bases respectively, with 7 bases between them. Germline assignment: CDR1 SEHNR and CDR2 FQNEAQ (reference sequence). CDR3: CASSSNHNQPQHF. The CDR3 region has the DNA TGTGCCAGCAGCTCAAACCACAATCAGCCCCAGCATTTT.

The V call is TRBV4-1, the J call TRBJ1-2; no clear D. CDR3 length: 13 residues. Germline loops: CDR1 MGHRA, CDR2 YSYEKL. Trimming shortened V by 9 bases and J by 2 bases, and 13 bases separated the two germline ends. The CDR3 DNA sequence: TGCGCCAGTTATGACACTACGAACTATGGCTACACCTTC. Translating it yields CASYDTTNYGYTF.

J is TRBJ2-7 and V is TRBV6-5, with 9 bases that match TRBD1. Germline V gene data show CDR1 as MNHEY and CDR2 as SVGAGI. The CDR3 covers 14 residues. After removal of 6 bases from V and 3 bases from J, the junction contained 6 bases not matched to a gene. The CDR3 loop is CASSRPGQGYEQYF. The CDR3 bases are TGTGCCAGCAGCAGACCGGGACAGGGCTACGAGCAGTACTTC.